This TCR beta chain was captured by sequencing in a study of response to subunit inactivated influenza vaccine. A single record per CDR3 protein comes from TCRdb applying MiXCR to the RT-PCR reads. The sample has 450,000 to 600,000 distinct CDR3 sequences, roughly 7.6% seen once; the top ten hold over 10%. This clonotype showed up many times. Its antigen is still unknown. Points from the study as a whole: After each seasonal influenza vaccination, few new T cells are recruited, the authors suggested.

The CDR3 runs to 12 residues. V was pared by 8 bases and J by 2 bases, with 9 bases between. The germline V gene has CDR1 MNHEY and CDR2 SMNVEV (reference sequence). This receptor was taken from a man aged 50-75 years who received an inactivated influenza vaccine. The V call is TRBV27, the J call TRBJ1-2; D gene ambiguous. The sample was PBMCs from blood, taken approximately 25 months after vaccination. Here the CDR3 reads CASGGRNYGYTF. The CDR3 DNA is TGTGCCAGCGGTGGCAGAAACTATGGCTACACCTTC.